The next 2 T cell receptor beta chains were all read from a single sample in a study of blood T cell repertoires in COVID-19. The assay was immunoSEQ multiplex PCR, and TCRdb's table has in-frame clones only and misses some. The data contain some 320,000 clones, roughly nine tenths of them singletons. Input material: PBMCs or T cells enriched from blood (not recorded which). The receptor set was obtained from a man aged 55 to 70 who had recovered from COVID-19.

The chain couples TRBV2 to TRBJ2-1; 8 nucleotides line up with TRBD2. The CDR3 contains 15 residues. Trimming took 7 bases from V and 6 from J; bases not matched to a gene: 11. Germline V gives CDR1 SNHLY, CDR2 FYNNEI. The CDR3 coding sequence is TGTGCCAGCAACCAAGAGTCCGGGACTAGCAATGAGCAGTTCTTC. It translates to CASNQESGTSNEQFF.

V gene TRBV2 combines with J gene TRBJ2-3; a weak D match, TRBD1 (7 bases). CDR3 length equals 15 residues. From germline, CDR1 is SNHLY and CDR2 FYNNEI. V lost 4 bases, J lost 5 bases, and 16 bases lay in between. CDR3 amino acids: CASSAVGRGVDTQYF. The CDR3 nucleotides read TGTGCCAGCAGTGCGGTGGGCAGGGGGGTAGATACGCAGTATTTT.